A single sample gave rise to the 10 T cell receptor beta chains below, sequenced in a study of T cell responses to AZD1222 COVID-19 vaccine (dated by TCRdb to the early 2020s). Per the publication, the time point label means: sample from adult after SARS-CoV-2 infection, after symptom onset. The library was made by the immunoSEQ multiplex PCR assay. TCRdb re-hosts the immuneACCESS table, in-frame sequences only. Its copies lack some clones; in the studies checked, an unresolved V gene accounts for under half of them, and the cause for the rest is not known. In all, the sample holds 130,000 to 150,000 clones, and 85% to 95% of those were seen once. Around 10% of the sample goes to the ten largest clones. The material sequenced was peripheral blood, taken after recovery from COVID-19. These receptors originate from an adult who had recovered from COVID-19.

The CDR3 sequence: CAWSVFGGGSQADTQYF. In nucleotides, the CDR3 is TGTGCCTGGAGTGTATTTGGGGGCGGGAGCCAGGCAGATACGCAGTATTTT. This chain links TRBV30 with TRBJ2-3; a possible D gene is TRBD2 (7 bases). Germline V gene lookup returns CDR1 GTSNPN and CDR2 SVGIG (reference sequence). The CDR3 consists of 17 residues. Between the trimmed V and J ends, which lost 0 bases and 4 bases, there was a span of 20 bases.

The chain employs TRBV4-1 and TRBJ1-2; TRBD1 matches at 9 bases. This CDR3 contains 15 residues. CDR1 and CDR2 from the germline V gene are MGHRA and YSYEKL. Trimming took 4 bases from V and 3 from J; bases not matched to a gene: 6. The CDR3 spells CASSLGQGRDYGYTF. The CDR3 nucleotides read TGCGCCAGCAGCCTCGGACAGGGGCGCGACTATGGCTACACCTTC.

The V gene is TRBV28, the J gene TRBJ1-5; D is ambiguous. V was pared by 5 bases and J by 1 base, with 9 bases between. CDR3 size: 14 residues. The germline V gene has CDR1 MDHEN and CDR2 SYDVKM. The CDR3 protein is CASSPPLSNQPQHF. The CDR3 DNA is TGTGCCAGCAGTCCACCTCTGAGCAATCAGCCCCAGCATTTT.

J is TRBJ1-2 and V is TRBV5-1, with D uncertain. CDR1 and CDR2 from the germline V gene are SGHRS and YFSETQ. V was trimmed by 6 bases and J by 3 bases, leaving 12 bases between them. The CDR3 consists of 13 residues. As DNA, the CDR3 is TGCGCCAGCACCTCAGCCGGGGACTATGGCTACACCTTC. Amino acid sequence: CASTSAGDYGYTF.

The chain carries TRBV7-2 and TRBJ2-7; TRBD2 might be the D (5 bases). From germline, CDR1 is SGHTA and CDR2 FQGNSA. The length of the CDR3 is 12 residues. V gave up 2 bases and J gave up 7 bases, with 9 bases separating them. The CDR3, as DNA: TGTGCCAGCAGCTTAAGGCAGCGGGAGCAGTACTTC. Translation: CASSLRQREQYF.

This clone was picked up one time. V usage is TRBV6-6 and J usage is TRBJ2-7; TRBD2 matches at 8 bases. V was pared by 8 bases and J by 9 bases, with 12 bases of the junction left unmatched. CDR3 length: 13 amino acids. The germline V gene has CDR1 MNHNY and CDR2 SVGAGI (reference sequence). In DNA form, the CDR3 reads TGTGCCAGCGGCAGCGGGAGCCCCCCAGGGCAGTACTTC. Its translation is CASGSGSPPGQYF.

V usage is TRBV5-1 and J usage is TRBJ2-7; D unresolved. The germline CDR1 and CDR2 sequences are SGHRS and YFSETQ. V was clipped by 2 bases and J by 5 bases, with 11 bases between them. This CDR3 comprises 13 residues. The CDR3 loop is CASSFRPFDEQYF. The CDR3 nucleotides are TGCGCCAGCAGCTTTAGACCCTTCGACGAGCAGTACTTC.

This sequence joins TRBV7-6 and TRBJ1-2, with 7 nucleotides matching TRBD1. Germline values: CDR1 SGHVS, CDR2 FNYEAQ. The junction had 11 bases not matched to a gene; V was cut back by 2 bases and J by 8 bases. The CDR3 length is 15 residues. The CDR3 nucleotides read TGTGCCAGCAGCTTACGGGACAGAGACGCTAGAGGCTACACCTTC. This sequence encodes CASSLRDRDARGYTF.

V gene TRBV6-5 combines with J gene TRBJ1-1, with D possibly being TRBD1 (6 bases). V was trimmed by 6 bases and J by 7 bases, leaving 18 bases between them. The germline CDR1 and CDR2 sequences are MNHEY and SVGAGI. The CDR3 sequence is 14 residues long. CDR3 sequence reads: CASSKTLGGLEAFF. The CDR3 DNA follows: TGTGCCAGCAGCAAAACCTTGGGGGGGCTTGAAGCTTTCTTT.

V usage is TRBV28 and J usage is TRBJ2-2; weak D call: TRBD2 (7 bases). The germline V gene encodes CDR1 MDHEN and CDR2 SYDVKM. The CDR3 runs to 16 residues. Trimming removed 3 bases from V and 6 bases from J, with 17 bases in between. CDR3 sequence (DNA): TGTGCCAGCAGTTTCCCCCCCCGGGGGGCGGCCGGGGAGCTGTTTTTT. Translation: CASSFPPRGAAGELFF.